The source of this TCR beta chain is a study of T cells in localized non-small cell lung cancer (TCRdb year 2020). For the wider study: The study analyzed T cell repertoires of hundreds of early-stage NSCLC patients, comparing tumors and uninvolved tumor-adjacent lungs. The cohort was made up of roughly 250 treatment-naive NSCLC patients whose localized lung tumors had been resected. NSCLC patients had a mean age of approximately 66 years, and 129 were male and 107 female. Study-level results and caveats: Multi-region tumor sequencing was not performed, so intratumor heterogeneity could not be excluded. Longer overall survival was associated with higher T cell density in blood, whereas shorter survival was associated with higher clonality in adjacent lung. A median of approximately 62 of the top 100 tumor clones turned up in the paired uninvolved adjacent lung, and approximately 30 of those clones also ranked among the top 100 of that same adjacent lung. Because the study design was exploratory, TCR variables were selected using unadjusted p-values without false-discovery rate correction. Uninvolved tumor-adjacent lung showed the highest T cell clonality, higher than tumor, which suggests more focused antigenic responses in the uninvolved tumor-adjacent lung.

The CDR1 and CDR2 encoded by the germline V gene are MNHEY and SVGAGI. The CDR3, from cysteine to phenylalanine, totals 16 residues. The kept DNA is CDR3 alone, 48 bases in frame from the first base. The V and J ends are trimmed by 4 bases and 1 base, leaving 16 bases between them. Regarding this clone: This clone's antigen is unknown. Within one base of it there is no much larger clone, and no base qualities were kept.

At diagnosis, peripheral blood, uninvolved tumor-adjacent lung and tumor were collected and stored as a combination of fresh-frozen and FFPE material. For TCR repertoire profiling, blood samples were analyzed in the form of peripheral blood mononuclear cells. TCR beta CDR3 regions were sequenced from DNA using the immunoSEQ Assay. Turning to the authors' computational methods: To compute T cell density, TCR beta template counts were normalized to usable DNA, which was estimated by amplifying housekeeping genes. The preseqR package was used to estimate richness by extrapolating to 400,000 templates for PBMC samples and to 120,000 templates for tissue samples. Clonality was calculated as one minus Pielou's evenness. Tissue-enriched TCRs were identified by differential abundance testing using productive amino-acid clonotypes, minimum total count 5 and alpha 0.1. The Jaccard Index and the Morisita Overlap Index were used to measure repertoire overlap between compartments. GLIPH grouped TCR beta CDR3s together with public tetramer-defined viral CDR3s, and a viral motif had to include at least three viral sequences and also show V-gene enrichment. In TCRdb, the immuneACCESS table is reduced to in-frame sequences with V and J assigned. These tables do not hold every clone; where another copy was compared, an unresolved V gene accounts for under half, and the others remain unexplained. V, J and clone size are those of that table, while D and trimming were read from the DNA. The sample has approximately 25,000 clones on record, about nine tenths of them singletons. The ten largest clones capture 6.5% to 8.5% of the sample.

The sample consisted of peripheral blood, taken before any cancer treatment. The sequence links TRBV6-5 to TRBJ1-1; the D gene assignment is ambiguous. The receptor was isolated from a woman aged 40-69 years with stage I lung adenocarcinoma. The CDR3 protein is CASSFPSDRQNTEAFF. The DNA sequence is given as TGTGCCAGCAGTTTCCCCTCCGATCGACAGAACACTGAAGCTTTCTTT.